The clone carrying this TCR beta chain came up once. The V and J ends lost 3 bases and 10 bases respectively, with 19 bases between them. This CDR3 comprises 15 residues. Germline V lookup: CDR1 MNHNS, CDR2 SASEGT. The sample belongs to a study of blood T cell repertoires in COVID-19. Using immunoSEQ multiplex PCR, the repertoire was profiled, and TCRdb retains in-frame clones only, with some absent. The sample holds 130,000 or so clones, 80% to 85% seen once. Either two negative PCRs, clearance, or symptom resolution qualified Cohort 3 donors as recovered. The chain uses TRBV6-1 and TRBJ1-5; D is unresolved. The sequence was collected from a young man who had recovered from COVID-19. Sample: PBMCs or T cells enriched from blood (not recorded which). The CDR3 DNA follows: TGTGCCAGCAGTGATGACACGCGAAACCAGGCCCCCCAGCATTTT. It is translated as CASSDDTRNQAPQHF.